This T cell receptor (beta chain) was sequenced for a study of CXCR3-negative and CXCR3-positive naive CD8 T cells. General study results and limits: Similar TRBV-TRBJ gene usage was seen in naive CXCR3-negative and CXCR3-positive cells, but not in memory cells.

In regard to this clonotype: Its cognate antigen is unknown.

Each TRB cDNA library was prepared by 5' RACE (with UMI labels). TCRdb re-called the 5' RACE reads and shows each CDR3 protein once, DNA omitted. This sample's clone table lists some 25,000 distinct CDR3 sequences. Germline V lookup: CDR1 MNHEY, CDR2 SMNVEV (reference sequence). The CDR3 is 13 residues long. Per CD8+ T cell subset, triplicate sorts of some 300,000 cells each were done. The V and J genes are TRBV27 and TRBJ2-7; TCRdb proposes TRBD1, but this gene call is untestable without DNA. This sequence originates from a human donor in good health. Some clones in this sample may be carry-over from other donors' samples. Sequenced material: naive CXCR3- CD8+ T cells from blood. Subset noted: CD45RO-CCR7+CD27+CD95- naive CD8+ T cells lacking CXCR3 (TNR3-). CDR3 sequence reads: CASSGQGAGEQYF.